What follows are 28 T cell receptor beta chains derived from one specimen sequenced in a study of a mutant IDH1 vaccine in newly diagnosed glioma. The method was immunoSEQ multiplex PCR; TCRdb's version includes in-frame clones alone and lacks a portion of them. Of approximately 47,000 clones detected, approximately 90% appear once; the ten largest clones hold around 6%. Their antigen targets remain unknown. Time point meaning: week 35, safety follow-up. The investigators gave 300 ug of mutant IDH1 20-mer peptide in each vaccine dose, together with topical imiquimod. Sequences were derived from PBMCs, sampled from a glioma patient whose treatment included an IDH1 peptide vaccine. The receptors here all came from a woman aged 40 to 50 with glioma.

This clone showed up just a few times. CDR3 in DNA: TGCGCCAGCAGCTTGGAGTCAGACTATGGCTACACCTTC. As protein: CASSLESDYGYTF. V gene TRBV5-1 combines with J gene TRBJ1-2; no reliable D call. CDR1 is SGHRS, CDR2 YFSETQ, per germline. V was trimmed by 0 bases and J by 3 bases, leaving 6 bases between them. The CDR3 has 13 residues.

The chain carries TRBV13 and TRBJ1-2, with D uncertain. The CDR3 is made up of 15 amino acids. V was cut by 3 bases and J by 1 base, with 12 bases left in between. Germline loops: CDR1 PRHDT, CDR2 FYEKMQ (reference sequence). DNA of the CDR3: TGTGCCAGCAGCTTCGCTGCGGGGTATAACTATGGCTACACCTTC. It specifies CASSFAAGYNYGYTF.

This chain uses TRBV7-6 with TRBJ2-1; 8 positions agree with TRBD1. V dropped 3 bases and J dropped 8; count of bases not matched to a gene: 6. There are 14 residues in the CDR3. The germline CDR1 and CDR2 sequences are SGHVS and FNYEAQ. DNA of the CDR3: TGTGCCAGCAGCTTGCAGGGGGCTGGCGATGAGCAGTTCTTC. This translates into CASSLQGAGDEQFF. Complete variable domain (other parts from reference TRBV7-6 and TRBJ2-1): GAGVSQSPRYKVTKRGQDVALRCDPISGHVSLYWYRQALGQGPEFLTYFNYEAQQDKSGLPNDRFSAERPEGSISTLTIQRTEQRDSAMYRCASSLQGAGDEQFFGPGTRLTVL.

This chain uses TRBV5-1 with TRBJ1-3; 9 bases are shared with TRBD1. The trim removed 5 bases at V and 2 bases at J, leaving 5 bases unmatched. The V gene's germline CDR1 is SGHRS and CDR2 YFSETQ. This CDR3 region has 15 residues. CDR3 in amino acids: CASSTDRGTGNTIYF. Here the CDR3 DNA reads TGCGCCAGCAGTACGGACAGGGGCACTGGAAACACCATATATTTT. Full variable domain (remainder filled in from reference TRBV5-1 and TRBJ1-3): KAGVTQTPRYLIKTRGQQVTLSCSPISGHRSVSWYQQTPGQGLQFLFEYFSETQRNKGNFPGRFSGRQFSNSRSEMNVSTLELGDSALYLCASSTDRGTGNTIYFGEGSWLTVV.

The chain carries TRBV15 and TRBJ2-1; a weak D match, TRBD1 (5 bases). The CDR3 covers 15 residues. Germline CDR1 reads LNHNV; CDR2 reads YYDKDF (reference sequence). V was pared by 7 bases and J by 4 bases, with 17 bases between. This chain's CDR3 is CATTKGRQLYNEQFF. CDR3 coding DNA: TGTGCCACCACCAAGGGCCGACAGCTTTACAATGAGCAGTTCTTC.

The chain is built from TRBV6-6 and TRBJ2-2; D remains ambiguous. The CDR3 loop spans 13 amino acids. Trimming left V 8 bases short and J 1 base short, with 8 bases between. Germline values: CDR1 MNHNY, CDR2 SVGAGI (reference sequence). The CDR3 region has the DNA TGTGCCAGCTGGCCGGAGAACACCGGGGAGCTGTTTTTT. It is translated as CASWPENTGELFF.

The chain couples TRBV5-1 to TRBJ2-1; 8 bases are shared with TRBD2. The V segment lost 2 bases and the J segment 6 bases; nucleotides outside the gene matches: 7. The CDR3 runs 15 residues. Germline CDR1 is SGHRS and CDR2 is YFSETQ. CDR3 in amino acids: CASSFLFGTSNEQFF. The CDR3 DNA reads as TGCGCCAGCAGCTTCCTCTTCGGGACTAGCAATGAGCAGTTCTTC.

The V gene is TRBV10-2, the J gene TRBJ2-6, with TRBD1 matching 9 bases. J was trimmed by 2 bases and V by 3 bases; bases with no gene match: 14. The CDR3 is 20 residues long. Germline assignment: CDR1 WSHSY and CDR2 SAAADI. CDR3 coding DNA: TGCGCCAGCAGTGATATACAGGGGGCACCGGAACTGCCTGGGGCCAACGTCCTGACTTTC. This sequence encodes CASSDIQGAPELPGANVLTF.

The CDR3 reads CASSETSGSETQYF. The DNA of the CDR3 is TGTGCCAGTAGTGAAACTAGCGGGAGTGAGACCCAGTACTTC. The chain is built from TRBV19 and TRBJ2-5; 11 positions agree with TRBD2. The CDR3 loop spans 14 amino acids. The V segment lost 5 bases and the J segment 5 bases; nucleotides outside the gene matches: 4. Per germline, CDR1 LNHDA and CDR2 SQIVND (reference sequence).

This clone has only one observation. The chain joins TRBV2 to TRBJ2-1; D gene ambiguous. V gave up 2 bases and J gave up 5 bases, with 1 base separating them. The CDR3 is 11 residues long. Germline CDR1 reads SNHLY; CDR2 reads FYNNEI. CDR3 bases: TGTGCCAGCAGTGAAAACAATGAGCAGTTCTTC. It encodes CASSENNEQFF.

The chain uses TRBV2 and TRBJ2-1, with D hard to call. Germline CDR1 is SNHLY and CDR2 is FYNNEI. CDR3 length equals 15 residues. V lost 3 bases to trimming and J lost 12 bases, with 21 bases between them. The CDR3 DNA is TGTGCCAGCAGTGATGAGGCGAGGTCGCTAGGATGGCAGTTCTTC. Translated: CASSDEARSLGWQFF.

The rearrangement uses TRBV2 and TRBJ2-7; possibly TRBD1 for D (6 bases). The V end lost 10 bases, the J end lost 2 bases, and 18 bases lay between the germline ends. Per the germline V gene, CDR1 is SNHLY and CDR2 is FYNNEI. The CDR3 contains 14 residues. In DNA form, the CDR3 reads TGTGCCACCTCGCTTGGGGGCCAGGCCTACGAGCAGTACTTC. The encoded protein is CATSLGGQAYEQYF.

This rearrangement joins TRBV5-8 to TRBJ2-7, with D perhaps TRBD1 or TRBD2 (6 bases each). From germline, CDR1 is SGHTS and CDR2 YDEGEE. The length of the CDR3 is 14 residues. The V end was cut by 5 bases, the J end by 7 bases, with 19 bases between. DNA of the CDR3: TGTGCCAGCAGTCATCGGAGGGGGGCAGGTGAGCAGTACTTC. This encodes CASSHRRGAGEQYF.

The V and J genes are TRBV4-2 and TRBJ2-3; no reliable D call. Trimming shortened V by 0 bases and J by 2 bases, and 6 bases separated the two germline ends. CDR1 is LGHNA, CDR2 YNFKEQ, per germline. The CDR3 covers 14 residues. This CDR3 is CASSQEGPTDTQYF. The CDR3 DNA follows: TGTGCCAGCAGCCAAGAAGGCCCCACAGATACGCAGTATTTT.

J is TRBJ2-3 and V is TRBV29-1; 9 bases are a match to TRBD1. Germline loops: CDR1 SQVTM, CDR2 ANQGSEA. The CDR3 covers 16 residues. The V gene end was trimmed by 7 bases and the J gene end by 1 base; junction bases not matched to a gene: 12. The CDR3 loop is CSASGTGYEGTDTQYF. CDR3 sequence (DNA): TGCAGCGCCTCCGGGACAGGGTACGAGGGCACAGATACGCAGTATTTT.

The CDR3 here is CASSQGTSVGNEQYF. The DNA for the CDR3 is TGTGCCAGCAGCCAAGGGACTAGCGTCGGTAACGAGCAGTACTTC. The chain is built from TRBV4-2 and TRBJ2-7, with TRBD2 matching 9 bases. Germline V gene sequence: CDR1 LGHNA, CDR2 YNFKEQ. This CDR3 region has 15 residues. J was trimmed by 5 bases and V by 1 base; bases with no gene match: 6.

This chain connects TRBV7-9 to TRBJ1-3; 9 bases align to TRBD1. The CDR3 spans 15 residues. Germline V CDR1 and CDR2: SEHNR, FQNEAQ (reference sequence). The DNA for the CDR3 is TGTGCAAGCGTCGGGACAGGGTTCTCTGGAAACACCATATATTTT. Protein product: CASVGTGFSGNTIYF.

CDR3 protein: CASSRQQLYGYTF. CDR3 nucleotide sequence: TGTGCCAGCAGTAGACAACAGCTCTATGGCTACACCTTC. V gene TRBV6-5 combines with J gene TRBJ1-2; D is ambiguous. The CDR3 runs to 13 residues. The V gene lost 5 bases and the J gene lost 4 bases, with 11 bases spanning the gap. Germline assignment: CDR1 MNHEY and CDR2 SVGAGI.

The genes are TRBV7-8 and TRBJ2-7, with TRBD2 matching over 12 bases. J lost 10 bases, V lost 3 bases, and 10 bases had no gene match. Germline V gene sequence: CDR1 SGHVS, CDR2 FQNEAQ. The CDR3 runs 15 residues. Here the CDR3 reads CASSFLETSGGIQYF. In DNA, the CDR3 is TGTGCCAGCAGCTTCCTTGAGACTAGCGGGGGAATCCAGTACTTC.

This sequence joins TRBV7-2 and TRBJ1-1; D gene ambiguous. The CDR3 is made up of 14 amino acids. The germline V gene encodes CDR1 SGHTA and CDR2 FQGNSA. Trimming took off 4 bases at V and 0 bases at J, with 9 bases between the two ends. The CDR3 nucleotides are TGTGCCAGCAGCTATTTACAGCTGAACACTGAAGCTTTCTTT. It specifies CASSYLQLNTEAFF.

CDR3 nucleotides: TGTGCCAGCAGCCTCAGGTCTAATGAAAAACTGTTTTTT. It encodes CASSLRSNEKLFF. The rearrangement joins TRBV7-9 to TRBJ1-4, with unresolved D. Germline-derived CDR1 and CDR2 are SEHNR and FQNEAQ (reference sequence). The CDR3 has 13 amino acids. The V gene lost 5 bases and the J gene lost 3 bases, with 7 bases spanning the gap.

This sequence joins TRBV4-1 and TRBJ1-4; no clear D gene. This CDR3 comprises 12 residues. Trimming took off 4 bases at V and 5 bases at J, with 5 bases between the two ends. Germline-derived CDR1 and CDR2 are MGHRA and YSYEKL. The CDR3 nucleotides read TGCGCCAGCAGCCCGATAAATGAAAAACTGTTTTTT. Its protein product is CASSPINEKLFF.

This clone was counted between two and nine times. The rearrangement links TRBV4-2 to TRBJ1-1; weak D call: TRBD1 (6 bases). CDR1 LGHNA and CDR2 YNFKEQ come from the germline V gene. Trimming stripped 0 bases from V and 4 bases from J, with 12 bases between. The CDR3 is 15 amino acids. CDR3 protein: CASSQDTSGVTEAFF. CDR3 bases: TGTGCCAGCAGCCAAGATACCTCAGGGGTCACTGAAGCTTTCTTT.

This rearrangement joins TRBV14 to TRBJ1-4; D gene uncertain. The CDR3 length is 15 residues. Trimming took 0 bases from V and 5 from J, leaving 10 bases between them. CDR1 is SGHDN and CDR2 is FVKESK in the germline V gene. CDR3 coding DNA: TGTGCCAGCAGCCAAGATATTACGAGGAATGAAAAACTGTTTTTT. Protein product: CASSQDITRNEKLFF.

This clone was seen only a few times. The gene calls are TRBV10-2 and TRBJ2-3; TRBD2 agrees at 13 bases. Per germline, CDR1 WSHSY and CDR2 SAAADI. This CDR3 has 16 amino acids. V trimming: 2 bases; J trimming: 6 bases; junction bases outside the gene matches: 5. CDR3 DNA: TGCGCCAGCAGTGAGCGGACTAGCGGGGGCCCGGATACGCAGTATTTT. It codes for CASSERTSGGPDTQYF.

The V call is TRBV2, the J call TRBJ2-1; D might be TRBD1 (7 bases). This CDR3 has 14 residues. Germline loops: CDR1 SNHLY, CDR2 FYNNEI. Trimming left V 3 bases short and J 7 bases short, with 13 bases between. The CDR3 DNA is TGTGCCAGCAGTGAGGAGGGGGCGGGAAATGAGCAGTTCTTC. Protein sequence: CASSEEGAGNEQFF. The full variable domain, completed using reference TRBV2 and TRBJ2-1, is EPEVTQTPSHQVTQMGQEVILRCVPISNHLYFYWYRQILGQKVEFLVSFYNNEISEKSEIFDDQFSVERPDGSNFTLKIRSTKLEDSAMYFCASSEEGAGNEQFFGPGTRLTVL.

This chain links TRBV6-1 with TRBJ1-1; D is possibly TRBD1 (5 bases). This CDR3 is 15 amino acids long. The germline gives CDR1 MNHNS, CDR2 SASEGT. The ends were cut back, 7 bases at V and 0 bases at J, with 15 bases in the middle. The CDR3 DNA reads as TGTGCCAGCACGTCGGGGGATGCCATGAACACTGAAGCTTTCTTT. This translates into CASTSGDAMNTEAFF.

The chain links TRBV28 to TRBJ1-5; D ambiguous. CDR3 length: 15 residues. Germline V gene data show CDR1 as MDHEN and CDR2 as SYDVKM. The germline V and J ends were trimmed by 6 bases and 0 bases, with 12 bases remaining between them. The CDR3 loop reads CASSPGWSSNQPQHF. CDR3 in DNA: TGTGCCAGCAGCCCTGGATGGAGTAGCAATCAGCCCCAGCATTTT.